This record covers a single T cell receptor (beta chain). The antigen remains unidentified. The source of the sample is a study of T cells after posttransplantation cyclophosphamide. There are 14 residues in the CDR3. Deletions cut 2 bases from V and 4 bases from J, with 12 bases between. The protocol was immunoSEQ multiplex PCR, while the TCRdb copy is restricted to in-frame clones and leaves out a portion. The table records 5,500 to 8,500 clones, more than 65% of them present only once. A marrow graft followed busulfan-fludarabine conditioning, with cyclophosphamide on days +3 and +4. Study-wide points: Blood and skin or GI T cell repertoires showed limited TRB overlap. TRB clonality was highly associated with recipient CMV seropositivity and reactivation.

The sequence was obtained from a female patient aged 50 to 60 who received an allogeneic stem cell transplant from a related donor, was CMV-positive, and had no GVHD. Some T cells may be the graft donor's. The sample here was PBMCs, taken after allogeneic stem cell transplant with posttransplant cyclophosphamide. The rearrangement uses TRBV23-1 and TRBJ2-7, with no clear D. TRBV23-1 belongs to the ORF category, with a function that is uncertain. The CDR3 loop is CASSQKSRLYEQYF. In DNA, the CDR3 is TGCGCCAGCAGTCAAAAGAGTCGATTGTACGAGCAGTACTTC.